The 14 T cell receptor beta chains below come from one sample, sequenced in a study of patients and donors after allogeneic stem cell transplantation (dated by TCRdb to 2018 to 2020). Library generation was performed with RT-PCR. The instrument given in TCRdb is NextSeq 550. Using fastp trimming at Q25 and MiXCR clonotype assembly, TCRdb reanalyzed the public sequencing data and kept in-frame beta chains. Every CDR3 protein is listed once, alongside the most common genes and DNA of its rows. In this sample the table shows 90,000 to 120,000 distinct CDR3 sequences, 35% of which occur a single time. Around 25% of the sample lies in the top ten. Material for sequencing was blood, either unsorted or a sorted T cell fraction (not recorded which). These receptors were taken from a human donor who was either an allogeneic HSCT recipient or a stem cell or donor lymphocyte infusion donor (not recorded which). It is not recorded whose cells these are; they may come from a transplant donor.

The V gene is TRBV5-1, the J gene TRBJ2-6; the D gene could be TRBD1 or TRBD2 (5 bases each). The V gene lost 4 bases and the J gene lost 2 bases, with 19 bases spanning the gap. Germline V gives CDR1 SGHRS, CDR2 YFSETQ. The CDR3 length is 18 residues. CDR3: CASSPRDGDHTGANVLTF. As DNA, the CDR3 is TGCGCCAGCAGCCCAAGGGACGGGGATCACACTGGGGCCAACGTCCTGACTTTC.

The CDR3 region has the DNA TGCAGCGCCCGGGGTCCTGGCTATGGCTACACCTTC. It yields the protein CSARGPGYGYTF. The genes are TRBV29-1 and TRBJ1-2; D remains ambiguous. The CDR3 contains 12 residues. Germline-derived CDR1 and CDR2 are SQVTM and ANQGSEA. Trimming pared 7 bases from V and 4 bases from J, leaving 13 bases between.

This clonotype has a handful of counts. The chain links TRBV7-2 to TRBJ1-6, with unresolved D. This CDR3 comprises 17 residues. The germline V gene encodes CDR1 SGHTA and CDR2 FQGNSA. Trimming left V 1 base short and J 8 bases short, with 18 bases between. The CDR3 DNA follows: TGTGCCAGCAGCTTAGGGTTTAGGCCACAACGACATTCACCCCTCCACTTT. This gives the protein CASSLGFRPQRHSPLHF. Combining the CDR3 with reference TRBV7-2 and TRBJ1-6 gives the whole variable domain GAGVSQSPSNKVTEKGKDVELRCDPISGHTALYWYRQSLGQGLEFLIYFQGNSAPDKSGLPSDRFSAERTGGSVSTLTIQRTQQEDSAVYLCASSLGFRPQRHSPLHFGNGTRLTVT.

V usage is TRBV6-1 and J usage is TRBJ1-6; D remains unclear. This CDR3 contains 15 residues. V gave up 0 bases and J gave up 6 bases, with 9 bases separating them. Germline values: CDR1 MNHNS, CDR2 SASEGT. CDR3 in amino acids: CASSEAWAFNSPLHF. Here the CDR3 DNA reads TGTGCCAGCAGTGAAGCTTGGGCCTTTAATTCACCCCTCCACTTT.

This clonotype was seen only a few times. This chain connects TRBV18 to TRBJ1-2; TRBD1 might be the D (6 bases). Trimming shortened V by 2 bases and J by 4 bases, and 14 bases separated the two germline ends. CDR1 and CDR2 (germline): KGHSH, LQKENI. The CDR3 has 15 residues. The CDR3, as DNA: TGTGCCAGCTCACCAAAAGAAGGGGGGATCTATGGCTACACCTTC. Amino acids: CASSPKEGGIYGYTF.

This sequence joins TRBV28 and TRBJ2-1, with D unresolved. The ends were cut back, 8 bases at V and 0 bases at J, with 5 bases in the middle. The CDR3 covers 12 residues. Germline V gene sequence: CDR1 MDHEN, CDR2 SYDVKM. CDR3 loop: CASEDSYNEQFF. CDR3 coding DNA: TGTGCCAGCGAAGACTCCTACAATGAGCAGTTCTTC.

This chain connects TRBV7-2 to TRBJ1-1; no clear D gene. The V gene's germline CDR1 is SGHTA and CDR2 FQGNSA. The CDR3 runs to 13 residues. Deletions cut 7 bases from V and 5 bases from J, with 14 bases between. The DNA of the CDR3 is TGTGCCAGCAAAGTGGTCCACCTTACTGAAGCTTTCTTT. Residues: CASKVVHLTEAFF.

Concerning this clonotype: At one end, the junction sequence differs from germline, possibly due to a read error. The chain recombines TRBV4-2 with TRBJ2-1; possibly TRBD2 for D (5 bases). The CDR3 totals 14 residues. Germline CDR1 is LGHNA and CDR2 is YNFKEQ. CDR3 amino acids: CASSRESSYNERFF. The CDR3 DNA is TGTGCCAGCAGCCGGGAGAGCTCCTACAATGAGCGGTTCTTC.

This clonotype was counted between two and nine times. This rearrangement joins TRBV6-1 to TRBJ1-3; no reliable D call. CDR3 size: 14 residues. Germline CDR1 is MNHNS and CDR2 is SASEGT. The germline V and J ends were trimmed by 4 bases and 0 bases, with 7 bases remaining between them. The CDR3 region has the DNA TGTGCCAGCAGTGGGACCGTCTCTGGAAACACCATATATTTT. Residues: CASSGTVSGNTIYF.

This clonotype appeared a few times. This sequence joins TRBV11-2 and TRBJ2-1; D unclear. CDR3 size: 13 residues. Germline values: CDR1 SGHAT, CDR2 FQNNGV. V lost 1 base to trimming and J lost 7 bases, with 8 bases between them. The CDR3 DNA is TGTGCCAGCAGCTTAGGGCGCGGAAATGAGCAGTTCTTC. This codes for CASSLGRGNEQFF.

There are many counts of this clonotype. The rearrangement joins TRBV6-5 to TRBJ1-6; no definite D call. CDR3 length: 15 amino acids. The germline V and J ends were trimmed by 2 bases and 8 bases, with 13 bases remaining between them. From germline, CDR1 is MNHEY and CDR2 SVGAGI. CDR3 loop: CASSYKAYKDSPLHF. DNA of the CDR3: TGTGCCAGCAGTTACAAGGCCTACAAGGATTCACCCCTCCACTTT.

This clonotype was observed a few times. The chain employs TRBV6-5 and TRBJ1-2; D not resolved. The CDR3 totals 14 residues. V was clipped by 1 base and J by 2 bases, with 8 bases between them. Germline-derived CDR1 and CDR2 are MNHEY and SVGAGI. This CDR3 is CASSYLVGNYGYTF. The CDR3 DNA follows: TGTGCCAGCAGTTACTTGGTAGGGAACTATGGCTACACCTTC.

J is TRBJ2-3 and V is TRBV7-9; D is uncertain. The germline V and J ends were trimmed by 3 bases and 2 bases, with 12 bases remaining between them. This CDR3 contains 15 residues. Germline V CDR1 and CDR2: SEHNR, FQNEAQ (reference sequence). The CDR3 spells CASSLDSRITDTQYF. Written as DNA, the CDR3 is TGTGCCAGCAGCTTGGATTCGCGGATCACAGATACGCAGTATTTT.

The J gene is TRBJ1-2, the V gene TRBV2; D may be TRBD1 (5 bases). Germline values: CDR1 SNHLY, CDR2 FYNNEI. V was pared by 5 bases and J by 6 bases, with 16 bases between. There are 14 residues in the CDR3. CDR3 coding DNA: TGTGCCAGCAGTCGGGACCGCCGGTCGGATGGCTACACCTTC. This encodes CASSRDRRSDGYTF.